A single T cell receptor (beta chain) is shown here with its context. Its antigen is unknown. This entry is derived from a study of shared clonotypes between healthy human individuals. Regarding the study as a whole: Tissue TCR repertoires likely differ from these blood-only repertoires. The rarefaction results pointed to incomplete sorted-subset sequencing despite large depth. Across subsets, estimated richness was generally greater for naive than for memory populations.

Germline loops: CDR1 GTSNPN, CDR2 SVGIG (reference sequence). With 1 base removed from V and 8 bases from J, the gap between germline ends came to 21 bases. The CDR3 covers 16 residues. The protocol was immunoSEQ multiplex PCR, while the TCRdb copy is restricted to in-frame clones and leaves out a portion. The data hold approximately 2.5 million clones, with 90% to 95% observed a single time. All donors were Caucasian adults living in Nashville, Tennessee. This receptor was taken from a man between 18 and 35 years old in good health. This sequence joins TRBV30 and TRBJ1-5; possible D gene TRBD1, 5 bases. The sequenced sample consisted of naive CD4+ T cells sorted from blood. As to subset: CD45RA+ positively selected. The CDR3 sequence: CAWSEISGGKAKPQHF. CDR3 nucleotides: TGTGCCTGGAGTGAGATCAGCGGGGGGAAGGCTAAGCCCCAGCATTTT.